The rows below give T cell receptor beta chains drawn from one sample of a study of blood T cell repertoires in COVID-19. TCRdb's copy holds only in-frame clones and misses some; the assay was immunoSEQ multiplex PCR. The data show about 240,000 clones, 87% seen once. Sequenced material: peripheral blood. The receptors stem from a man aged 55 to 70 who had recovered from COVID-19. Each CDR3 is given with its conserved first and last residue. Clone size is not always given. Where it is, it says once, few, many or a class for expanded clones.

.,TRBJ2-7,TRBV9,CASSVGGGATYEQYF
.,TRBJ1-1,TRBV19,CASSQGLSVEAFF
.,TRBJ1-6,TRBV5-1,CASSSTSTADSPLHF
.,TRBJ2-7,TRBV24-1,CATSDLQWQGRTEQYF
.,TRBJ1-6,TRBV9,CASSLQAKSDSPLHF
.,TRBJ2-3,TRBV24-1,CATSDPRGYTDTQYF
.,TRBJ2-7,TRBV5-1,CASTLWGQGADEQYF
.,TRBJ2-2,TRBV7-9,CASSWVTGHTGELFF
.,TRBJ2-2,TRBV30,CAWGGWNTGELFF
.,TRBJ2-7,TRBV2,CASNLNSIPSYEQYF
.,TRBJ1-2,TRBV7-2,CASSLRTGSAYGYTF
.,TRBJ1-5,TRBV6-5,CASSSTGFGNQPQHF
.,TRBJ2-7,TRBV7-2,CASSSLVAGEQYF
.,TRBJ2-1,TRBV30,CAWSPGLAEQFF
.,TRBJ1-2,TRBV10-2,CASRYVSGTGTYGYTF
.,TRBJ1-2,TRBV24-1,CATSDSGSPNYGYTF
.,TRBJ2-1,TRBV7-9,CASSFRGAYNEQFF
few,TRBJ2-1,TRBV5-4,CASSTTSGGIGSYNEQFF
.,TRBJ1-2,TRBV2,CASKDRSPPNGYTF
.,TRBJ2-7,TRBV10-3,CAISDDRGEQYF
.,TRBJ2-5,TRBV6-2/TRBV6-3,CASSYYRRTGGQETQYF
.,TRBJ1-2,TRBV5-1,CASSLAQANYGYTF
.,TRBJ1-2,TRBV6-5,CASSRTGGYGYTF
.,TRBJ2-5,TRBV3-1/TRBV3-2,CASSQLAGTETQYF
.,TRBJ2-2,TRBV5-1,CASSLRTGGWELFF
.,TRBJ2-3,TRBV6-5,CASLDRGRGTDTQYF
.,TRBJ1-2,TRBV3-1/TRBV3-2,CASSQDPRVRGYTF
.,TRBJ2-2,TRBV3-1/TRBV3-2,CASSQQPGQGLEGNTGELFF
.,TRBJ1-4,TRBV7-9,CASSLTGTLVGEKLFF
.,TRBJ2-3,TRBV9,CASSVDFGQNTDTQYF
few,TRBJ1-6,TRBV9,CASSTRRTVTYNSPLHF
once,TRBJ2-1,TRBV3-1/TRBV3-2,CASSQVEYEQFF
.,TRBJ2-3,TRBV20-1,CSANPGVTQYF
.,TRBJ1-1,TRBV18,CASSLSLNTEAFF
.,TRBJ2-1,TRBV24-1,CATSAYNEQFF
.,TRBJ1-2,TRBV7-2,CASSLAPTGYGYTF
once,TRBJ2-1,TRBV5-4,CASTRGGSNNEQFF
.,TRBJ1-3,TRBV9,CASSSPLGTDYSGNTIYF
.,TRBJ2-3,TRBV9,CASSKGLAGAPGTDTQYF
.,TRBJ1-6,TRBV20-1,CSASATGHSSYNSPLHF
.,TRBJ1-1,TRBV11-3,CASSPYRARSTEAFF
few,TRBJ1-2,TRBV19,CASSRSPRADGGYTF
.,TRBJ1-2,TRBV20-1,CSATTPYGYTF
.,TRBJ2-3,TRBV30,CAWSVGLAGGQDTQYF
.,TRBJ1-4,TRBV9,CASSEGTGDEKLFF
few,TRBJ2-7,TRBV3-1/TRBV3-2,CASSQYSGSPYEQYF